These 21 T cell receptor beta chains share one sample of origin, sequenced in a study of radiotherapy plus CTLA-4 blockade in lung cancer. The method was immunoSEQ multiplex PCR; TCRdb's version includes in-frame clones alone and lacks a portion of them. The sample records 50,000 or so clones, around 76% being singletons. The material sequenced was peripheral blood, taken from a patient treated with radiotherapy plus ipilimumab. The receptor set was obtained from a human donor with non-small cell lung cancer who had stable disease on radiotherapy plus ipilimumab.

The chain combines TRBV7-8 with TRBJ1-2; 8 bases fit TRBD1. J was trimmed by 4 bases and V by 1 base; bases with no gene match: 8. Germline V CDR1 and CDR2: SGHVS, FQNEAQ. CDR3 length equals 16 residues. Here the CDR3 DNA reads TGTGCCAGCAGCTTAGGGTCGGACAGGGACTTCTATGGCTACACCTTC. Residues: CASSLGSDRDFYGYTF.

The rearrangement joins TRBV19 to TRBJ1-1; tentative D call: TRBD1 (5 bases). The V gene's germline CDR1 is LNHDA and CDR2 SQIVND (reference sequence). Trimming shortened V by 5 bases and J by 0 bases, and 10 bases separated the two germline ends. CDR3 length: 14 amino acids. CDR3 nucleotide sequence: TGTGCCAGTAGTGCGACAGCCCTGAACACTGAAGCTTTCTTT. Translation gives CASSATALNTEAFF.

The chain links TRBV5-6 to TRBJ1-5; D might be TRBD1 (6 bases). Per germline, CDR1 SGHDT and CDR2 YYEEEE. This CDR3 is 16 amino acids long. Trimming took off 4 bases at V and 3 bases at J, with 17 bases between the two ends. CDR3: CASSRRQASDNQPQHF. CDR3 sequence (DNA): TGTGCCAGCAGCCGAAGACAGGCCTCTGACAATCAGCCCCAGCATTTT.

CDR3 nucleotide sequence: TGTGCCAGCAGTTACTCGAGCAGTCTTGGCTACACCTTC. The encoded protein is CASSYSSSLGYTF. The chain uses TRBV6-5 and TRBJ1-2, with D uncertain. The V end lost 0 bases, the J end lost 7 bases, and 9 bases lay between the germline ends. The CDR3 runs to 13 residues. The germline V gene encodes CDR1 MNHEY and CDR2 SVGAGI.

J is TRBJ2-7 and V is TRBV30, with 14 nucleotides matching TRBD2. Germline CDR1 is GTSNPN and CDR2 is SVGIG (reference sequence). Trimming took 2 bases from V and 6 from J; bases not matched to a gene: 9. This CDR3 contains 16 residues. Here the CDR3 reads CAWSRLAGGAFLEQYF. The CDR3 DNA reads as TGTGCCTGGAGTAGACTAGCGGGGGGGGCCTTTCTCGAGCAGTACTTC.

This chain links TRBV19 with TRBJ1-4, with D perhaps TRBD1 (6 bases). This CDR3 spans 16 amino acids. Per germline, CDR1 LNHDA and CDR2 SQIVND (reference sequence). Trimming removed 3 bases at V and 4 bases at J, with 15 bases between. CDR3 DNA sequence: TGTGCCAGTAGTATTCTGGACAGATCGTTTAATGAAAAACTGTTTTTT. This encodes CASSILDRSFNEKLFF.

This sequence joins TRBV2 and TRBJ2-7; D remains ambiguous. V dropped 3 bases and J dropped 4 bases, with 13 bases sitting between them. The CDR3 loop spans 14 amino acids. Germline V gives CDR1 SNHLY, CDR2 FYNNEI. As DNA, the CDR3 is TGTGCCAGCAGTGATACCAATTACGATTACGAGCAGTACTTC. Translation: CASSDTNYDYEQYF.

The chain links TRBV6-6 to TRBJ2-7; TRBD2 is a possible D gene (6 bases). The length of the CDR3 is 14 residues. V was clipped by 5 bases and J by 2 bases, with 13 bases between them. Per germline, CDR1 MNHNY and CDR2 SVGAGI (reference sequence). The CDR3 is CASSARREPYEQYF. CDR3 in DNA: TGTGCCAGCAGTGCTCGGAGGGAACCCTACGAGCAGTACTTC.

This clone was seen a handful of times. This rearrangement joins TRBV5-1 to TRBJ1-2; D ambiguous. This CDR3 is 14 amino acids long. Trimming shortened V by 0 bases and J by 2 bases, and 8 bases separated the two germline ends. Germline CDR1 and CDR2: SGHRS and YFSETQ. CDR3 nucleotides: TGCGCCAGCAGCTTGGGGACGGAAAACTATGGCTACACCTTC. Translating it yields CASSLGTENYGYTF.

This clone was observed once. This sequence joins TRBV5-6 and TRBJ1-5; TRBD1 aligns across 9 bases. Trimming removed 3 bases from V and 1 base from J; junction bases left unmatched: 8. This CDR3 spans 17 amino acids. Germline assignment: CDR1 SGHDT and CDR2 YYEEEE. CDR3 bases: TGTGCCAGCAGCTCCGTCCGGGACAGGGAAAGCAATCAGCCCCAGCATTTT. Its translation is CASSSVRDRESNQPQHF.

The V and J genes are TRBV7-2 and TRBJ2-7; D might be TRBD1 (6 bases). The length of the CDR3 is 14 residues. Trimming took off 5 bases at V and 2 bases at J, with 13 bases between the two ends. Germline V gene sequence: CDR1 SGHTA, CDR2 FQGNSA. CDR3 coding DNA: TGTGCCAGCAGCCGAGCGACAGGACCCTACGAGCAGTACTTC. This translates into CASSRATGPYEQYF.

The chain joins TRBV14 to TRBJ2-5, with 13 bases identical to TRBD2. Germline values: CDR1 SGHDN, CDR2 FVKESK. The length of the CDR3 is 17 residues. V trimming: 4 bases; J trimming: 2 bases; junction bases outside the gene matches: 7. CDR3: CASSPPRLAGGQETQYF. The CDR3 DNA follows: TGTGCCAGCAGCCCCCCCCGACTAGCGGGGGGACAAGAGACCCAGTACTTC.

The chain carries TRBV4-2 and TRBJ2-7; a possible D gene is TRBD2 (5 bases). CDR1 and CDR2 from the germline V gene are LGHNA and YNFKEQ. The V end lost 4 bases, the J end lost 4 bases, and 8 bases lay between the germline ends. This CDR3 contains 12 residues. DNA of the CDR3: TGTGCCAGCAGCCCGGGGAGATACGAGCAGTACTTC. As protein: CASSPGRYEQYF.

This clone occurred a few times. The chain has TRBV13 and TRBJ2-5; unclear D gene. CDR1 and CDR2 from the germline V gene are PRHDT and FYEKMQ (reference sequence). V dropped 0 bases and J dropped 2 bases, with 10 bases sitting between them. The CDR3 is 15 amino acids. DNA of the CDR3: TGTGCCAGCAGCTTAGGCAGAAGCCATCAAGAGACCCAGTACTTC. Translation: CASSLGRSHQETQYF.

Here the CDR3 reads CASSLGAFSGANVLTF. CDR3 coding DNA: TGTGCCAGCAGTCTGGGGGCCTTCTCTGGGGCCAACGTCCTGACTTTC. The V and J genes are TRBV2 and TRBJ2-6, with a tentative D call TRBD1 (6 bases). V was clipped by 5 bases and J by 0 bases, with 11 bases between them. Germline CDR1 is SNHLY and CDR2 is FYNNEI. The length of the CDR3 is 16 residues.

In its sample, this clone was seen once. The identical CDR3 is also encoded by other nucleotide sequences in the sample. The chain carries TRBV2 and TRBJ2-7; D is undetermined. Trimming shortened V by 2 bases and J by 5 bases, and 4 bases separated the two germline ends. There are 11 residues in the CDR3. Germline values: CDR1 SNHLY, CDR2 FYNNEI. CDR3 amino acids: CASSERNEQYV. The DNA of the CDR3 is TGTGCCAGCAGTGAAAGGAACGAGCAGTACGTC.

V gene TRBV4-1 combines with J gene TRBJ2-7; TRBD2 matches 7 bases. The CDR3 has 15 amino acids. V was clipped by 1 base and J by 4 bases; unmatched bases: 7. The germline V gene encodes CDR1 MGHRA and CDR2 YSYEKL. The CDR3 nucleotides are TGCGCCAGCAGCCAAGGTAGACTAGCAGAGTACGAGCAGTACTTC. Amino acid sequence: CASSQGRLAEYEQYF.

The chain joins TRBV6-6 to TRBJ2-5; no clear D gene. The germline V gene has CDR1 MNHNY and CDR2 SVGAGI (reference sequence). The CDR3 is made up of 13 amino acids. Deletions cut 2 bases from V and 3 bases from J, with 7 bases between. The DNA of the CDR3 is TGTGCCAGCAGTTACGGGGTTAAAGAGACCCAGTACTTC. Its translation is CASSYGVKETQYF.

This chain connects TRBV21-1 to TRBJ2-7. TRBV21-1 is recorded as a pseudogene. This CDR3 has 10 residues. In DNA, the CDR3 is TGTGCCAGCAGCAGAGTCGAGCAGTACGTC. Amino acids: CASSRVEQYV.

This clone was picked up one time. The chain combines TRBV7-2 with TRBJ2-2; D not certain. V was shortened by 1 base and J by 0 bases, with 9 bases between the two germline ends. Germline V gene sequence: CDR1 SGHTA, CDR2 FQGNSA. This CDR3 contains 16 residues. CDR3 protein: CASSLDSPTNTGELFF. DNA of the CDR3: TGTGCCAGCAGCTTAGACTCCCCGACGAACACCGGGGAGCTGTTTTTT.

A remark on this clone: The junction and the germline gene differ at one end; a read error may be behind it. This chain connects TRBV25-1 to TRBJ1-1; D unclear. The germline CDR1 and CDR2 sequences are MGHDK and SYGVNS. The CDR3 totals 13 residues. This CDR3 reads CASRQRMKTEAFF. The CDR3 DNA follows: TGTGCCAGCAGGCAACGAATGAAGACTGAAGCTTTCTTT.